This TCR beta chain was sequenced during a study of Graves' ophthalmopathy and Graves' hyperthyroidism. About the research overall: Stable hyperthyroid donors showed no ophthalmopathy during 18 months follow-up.

The CDR3 has 14 amino acids. The germline V gene has CDR1 SNHLY and CDR2 FYNNEI. The authors amplified TCR beta CDR3 regions, and they did so from RNA transcripts for repertoire sequencing. The authors performed first-round RT-PCR with HTBI primers and then a second-round multiplex PCR. MiXCR, run by TCRdb on the multiplex PCR reads, gives a single entry per CDR3 protein. The repertoire holds around 1.1 million distinct CDR3 sequences, 35% to 45% seen once, with more than 9.5% in the top ten. The TCR originated in an adult man with Graves' hyperthyroidism. The chain recombines TRBV2 with TRBJ2-7, with 7 bases aligning to TRBD2. TRBJ2-1 explains the end of the DNA better; the J call may be wrong. Material: peripheral blood or thyroid tissue (not recorded which). DNA of the CDR3: TGTGCCAGCAAGGGCGGGAGTCTTAAGAATGAGCAGTTCTTC. Encoded protein: CASKGGSLKNEQFF.